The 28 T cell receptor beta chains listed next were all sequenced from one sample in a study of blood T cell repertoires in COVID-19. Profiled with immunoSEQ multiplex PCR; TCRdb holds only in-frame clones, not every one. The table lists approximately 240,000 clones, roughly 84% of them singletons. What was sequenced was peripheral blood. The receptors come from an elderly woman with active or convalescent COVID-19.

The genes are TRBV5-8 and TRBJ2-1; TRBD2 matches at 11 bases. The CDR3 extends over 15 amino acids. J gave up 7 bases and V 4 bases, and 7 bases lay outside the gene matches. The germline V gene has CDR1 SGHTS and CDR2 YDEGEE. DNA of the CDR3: TGTGCCAGCAGCCGGGAGGGACTAGCGGTAAATGAGCAGTTCTTC. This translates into CASSREGLAVNEQFF.

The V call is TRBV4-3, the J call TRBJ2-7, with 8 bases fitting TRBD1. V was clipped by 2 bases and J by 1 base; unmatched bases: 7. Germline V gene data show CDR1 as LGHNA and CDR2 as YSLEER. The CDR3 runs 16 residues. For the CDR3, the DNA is TGCGCCAGCAGCCAAAGTGACAGGGGCGAATCCTACGAGCAGTACTTC. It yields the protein CASSQSDRGESYEQYF.

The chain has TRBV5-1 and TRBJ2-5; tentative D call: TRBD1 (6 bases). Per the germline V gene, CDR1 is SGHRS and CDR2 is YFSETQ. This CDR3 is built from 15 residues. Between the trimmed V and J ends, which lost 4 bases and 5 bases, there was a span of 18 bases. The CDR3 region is CASSPGTPGAETQYF. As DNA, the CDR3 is TGCGCCAGCAGCCCCGGGACACCTGGTGCGGAGACCCAGTACTTC.

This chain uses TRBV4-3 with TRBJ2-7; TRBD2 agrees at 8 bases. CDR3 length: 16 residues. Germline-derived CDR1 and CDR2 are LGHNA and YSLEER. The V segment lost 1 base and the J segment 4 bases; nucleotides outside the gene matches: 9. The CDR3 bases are TGCGCCAGCAGCCAAGTAGACGGGAGGGCCGGGTACGAGCAGTACTTC. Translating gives CASSQVDGRAGYEQYF.

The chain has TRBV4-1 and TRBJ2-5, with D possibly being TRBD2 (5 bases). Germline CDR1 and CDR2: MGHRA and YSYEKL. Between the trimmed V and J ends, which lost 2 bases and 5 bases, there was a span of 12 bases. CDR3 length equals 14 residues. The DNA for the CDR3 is TGCGCCAGCAGCCAAATGGGAAGAGGGGAGACCCAGTACTTC. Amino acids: CASSQMGRGETQYF.

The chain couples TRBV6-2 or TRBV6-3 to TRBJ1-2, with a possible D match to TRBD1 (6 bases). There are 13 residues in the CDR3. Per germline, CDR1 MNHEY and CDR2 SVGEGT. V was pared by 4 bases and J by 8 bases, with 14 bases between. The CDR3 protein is CASSLRGAWGYTF. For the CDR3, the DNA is TGTGCCAGCAGTTTACGGGGGGCCTGGGGCTACACCTTC.

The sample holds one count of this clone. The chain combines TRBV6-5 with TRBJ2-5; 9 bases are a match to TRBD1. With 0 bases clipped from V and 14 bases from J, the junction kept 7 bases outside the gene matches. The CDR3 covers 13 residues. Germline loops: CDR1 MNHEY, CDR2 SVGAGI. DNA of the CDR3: TGTGCCAGCAGTTACTCGATGGGGACAGGGACTTACTTC. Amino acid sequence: CASSYSMGTGTYF.

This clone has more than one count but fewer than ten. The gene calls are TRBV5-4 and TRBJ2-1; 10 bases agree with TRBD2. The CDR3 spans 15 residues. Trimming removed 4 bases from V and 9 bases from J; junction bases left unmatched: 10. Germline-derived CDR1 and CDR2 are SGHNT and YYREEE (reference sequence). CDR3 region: CASSQSSGLATEQFF. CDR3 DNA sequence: TGTGCCAGCAGCCAGTCATCGGGACTAGCGACTGAGCAGTTCTTC. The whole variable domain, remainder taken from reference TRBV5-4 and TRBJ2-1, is ETGVTQSPTHLIKTRGQQVTLRCSSQSGHNTVSWYQQALGQGPQFIFQYYREEENGRGNFPPRFSGLQFPNYSSELNVNALELDDSALYLCASSQSSGLATEQFFGPGTRLTVL.

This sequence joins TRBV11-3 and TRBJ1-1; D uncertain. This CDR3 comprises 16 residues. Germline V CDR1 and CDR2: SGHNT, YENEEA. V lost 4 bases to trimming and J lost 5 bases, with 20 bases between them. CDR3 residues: CASSSTVGPGGTEAFF. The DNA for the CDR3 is TGTGCCAGCAGCTCAACCGTTGGTCCCGGAGGGACTGAAGCTTTCTTT.

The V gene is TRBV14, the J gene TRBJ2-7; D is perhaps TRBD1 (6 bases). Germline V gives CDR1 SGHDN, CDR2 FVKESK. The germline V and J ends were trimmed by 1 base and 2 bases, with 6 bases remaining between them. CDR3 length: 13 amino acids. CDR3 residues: CASSQGGPYEQYF. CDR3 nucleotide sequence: TGTGCCAGCAGCCAAGGGGGGCCCTACGAGCAGTACTTC.

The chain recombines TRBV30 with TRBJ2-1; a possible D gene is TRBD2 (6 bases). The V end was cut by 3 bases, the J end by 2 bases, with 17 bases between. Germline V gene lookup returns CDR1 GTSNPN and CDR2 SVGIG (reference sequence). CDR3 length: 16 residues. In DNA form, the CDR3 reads TGTGCCTGGAGAGGTGGTGGCGGGATTACCTACAATGAGCAGTTCTTC. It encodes CAWRGGGGITYNEQFF.

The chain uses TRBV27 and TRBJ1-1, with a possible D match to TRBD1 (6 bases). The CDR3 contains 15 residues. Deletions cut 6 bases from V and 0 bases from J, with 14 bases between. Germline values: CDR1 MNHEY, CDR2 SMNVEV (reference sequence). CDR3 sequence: CASRSMDRLNTEAFF. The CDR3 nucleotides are TGTGCCAGCAGATCAATGGACAGATTGAACACTGAAGCTTTCTTT.

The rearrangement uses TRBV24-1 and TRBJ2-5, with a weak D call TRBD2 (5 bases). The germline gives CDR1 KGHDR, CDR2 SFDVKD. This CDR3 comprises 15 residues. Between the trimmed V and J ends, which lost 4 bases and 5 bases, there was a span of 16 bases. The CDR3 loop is CATSDPTEGGETQYF. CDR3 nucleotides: TGTGCCACCAGTGACCCGACTGAGGGCGGTGAGACCCAGTACTTC.

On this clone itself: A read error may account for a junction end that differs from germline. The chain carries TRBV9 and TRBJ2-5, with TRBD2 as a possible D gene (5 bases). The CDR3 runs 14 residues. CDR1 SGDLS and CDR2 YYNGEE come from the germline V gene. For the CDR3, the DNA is TGTGCCAGCAGCGCCGAGAGGGCGGGCGAGCCGTCTAACTTC. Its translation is CASSAERAGEPSNF.

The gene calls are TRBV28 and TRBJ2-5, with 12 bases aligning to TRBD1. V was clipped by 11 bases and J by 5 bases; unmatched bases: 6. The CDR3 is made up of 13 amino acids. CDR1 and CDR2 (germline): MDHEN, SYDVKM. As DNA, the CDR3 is TGTGCCCACGGGACAGGGGGCGCGGAGACCCAGTACTTC. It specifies CAHGTGGAETQYF.

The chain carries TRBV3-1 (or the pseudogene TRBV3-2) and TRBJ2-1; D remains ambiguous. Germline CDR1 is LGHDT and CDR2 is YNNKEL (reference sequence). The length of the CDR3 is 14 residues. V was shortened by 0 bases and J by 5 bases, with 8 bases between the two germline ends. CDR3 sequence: CASSQDGSHNEQFF. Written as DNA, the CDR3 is TGTGCCAGCAGCCAAGATGGCTCACACAATGAGCAGTTCTTC.

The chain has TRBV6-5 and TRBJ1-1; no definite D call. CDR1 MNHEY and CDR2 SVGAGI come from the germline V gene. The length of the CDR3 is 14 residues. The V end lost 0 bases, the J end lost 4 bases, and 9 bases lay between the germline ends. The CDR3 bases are TGTGCCAGCAGTTACTCGCGGGAGGCCACTGAAGCTTTCTTT. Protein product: CASSYSREATEAFF.

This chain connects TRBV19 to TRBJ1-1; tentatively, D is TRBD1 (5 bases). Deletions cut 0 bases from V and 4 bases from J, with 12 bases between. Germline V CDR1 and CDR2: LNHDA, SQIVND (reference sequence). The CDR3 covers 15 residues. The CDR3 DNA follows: TGTGCCAGTAGTATAGATCTCTCCGGGGGCACTGAAGCTTTCTTT. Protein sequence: CASSIDLSGGTEAFF.

The CDR3 DNA reads TGTGCCAGCAGCCTCCGACAGGGTACCAACATTCAGTACTTC. Its translation: CASSLRQGTNIQYF. The chain couples TRBV7-2 to TRBJ2-4, with 7 nucleotides matching TRBD1. V shed 5 bases, J shed 7 bases, and the junction held 8 bases outside the gene matches. This CDR3 is built from 14 residues. Looked up from germline, CDR1 is SGHTA and CDR2 is FQGNSA.

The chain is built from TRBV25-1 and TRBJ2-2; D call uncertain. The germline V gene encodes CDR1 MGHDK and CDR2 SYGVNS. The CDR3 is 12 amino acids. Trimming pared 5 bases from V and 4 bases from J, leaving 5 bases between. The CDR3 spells CASSLSTGELFF. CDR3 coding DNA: TGTGCCAGCAGTCTGAGCACCGGGGAGCTGTTTTTT. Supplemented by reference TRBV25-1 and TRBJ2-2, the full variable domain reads EADIYQTPRYLVIGTGKKITLECSQTMGHDKMYWYQQDPGMELHLIHYSYGVNSTEKGDLSSESTVSRIRTEHFPLTLESARPSHTSQYLCASSLSTGELFFGEGSRLTVL.

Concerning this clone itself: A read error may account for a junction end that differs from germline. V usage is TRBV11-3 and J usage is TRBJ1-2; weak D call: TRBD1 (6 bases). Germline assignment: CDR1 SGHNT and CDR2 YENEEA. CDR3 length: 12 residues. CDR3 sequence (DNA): TGTGCCAGCAGTCGACTCGACCGACAGGCTTACTTC. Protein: CASSRLDRQAYF.

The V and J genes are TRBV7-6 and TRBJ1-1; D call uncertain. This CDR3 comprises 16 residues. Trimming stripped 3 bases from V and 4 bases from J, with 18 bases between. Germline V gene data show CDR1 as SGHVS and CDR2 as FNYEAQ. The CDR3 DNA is TGTGCCAGCAGCTTGGCCCACGTACGGGGTGGCACTGAAGCTTTCTTT. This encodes CASSLAHVRGGTEAFF.

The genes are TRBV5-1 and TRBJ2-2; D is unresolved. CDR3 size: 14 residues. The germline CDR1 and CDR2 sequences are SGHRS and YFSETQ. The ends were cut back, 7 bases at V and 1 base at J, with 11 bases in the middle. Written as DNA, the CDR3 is TGCGCCAGCCTTGACGGGTTGAACACCGGGGAGCTGTTTTTT. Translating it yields CASLDGLNTGELFF.

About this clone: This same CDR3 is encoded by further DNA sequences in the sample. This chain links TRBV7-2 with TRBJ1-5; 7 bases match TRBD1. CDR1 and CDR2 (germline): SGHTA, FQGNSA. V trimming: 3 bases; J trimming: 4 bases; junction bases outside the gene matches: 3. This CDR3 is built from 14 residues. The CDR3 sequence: CASSLTGQNQPQHF. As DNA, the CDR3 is TGTGCCAGCAGCTTGACAGGGCAGAATCAGCCCCAGCATTTT.

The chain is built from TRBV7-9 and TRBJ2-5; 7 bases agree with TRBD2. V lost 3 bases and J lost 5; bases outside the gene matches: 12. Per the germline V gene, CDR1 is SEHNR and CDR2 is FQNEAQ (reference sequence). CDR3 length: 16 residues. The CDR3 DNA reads TGTGCCAGCAGCTTTTCCCGGGACTACGAGTGGGAGACCCAGTACTTC. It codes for CASSFSRDYEWETQYF.

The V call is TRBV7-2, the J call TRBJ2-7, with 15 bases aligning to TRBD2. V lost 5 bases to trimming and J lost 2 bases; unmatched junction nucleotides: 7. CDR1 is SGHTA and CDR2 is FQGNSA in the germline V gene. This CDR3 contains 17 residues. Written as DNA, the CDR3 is TGTGCCAGCAGCCCCCCGGGACTAGCGGGAGGTGCCTACGAGCAGTACTTC. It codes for CASSPPGLAGGAYEQYF.

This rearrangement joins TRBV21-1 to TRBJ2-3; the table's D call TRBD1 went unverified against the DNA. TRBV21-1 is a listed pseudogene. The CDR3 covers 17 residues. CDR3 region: CASSPTLRDSCTDTQYF. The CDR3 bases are TGTGCCAGCAGCCCTACTCTCCGGGACAGTTGCACAGATACGCAGTATTTT.

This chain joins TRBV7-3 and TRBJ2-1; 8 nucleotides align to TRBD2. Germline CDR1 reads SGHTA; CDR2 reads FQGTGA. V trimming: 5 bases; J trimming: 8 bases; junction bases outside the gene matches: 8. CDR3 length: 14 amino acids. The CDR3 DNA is TGTGCCAGCAGCCCGCGAGCGGGAGTGTATGAGCAGTTCTTC. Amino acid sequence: CASSPRAGVYEQFF.